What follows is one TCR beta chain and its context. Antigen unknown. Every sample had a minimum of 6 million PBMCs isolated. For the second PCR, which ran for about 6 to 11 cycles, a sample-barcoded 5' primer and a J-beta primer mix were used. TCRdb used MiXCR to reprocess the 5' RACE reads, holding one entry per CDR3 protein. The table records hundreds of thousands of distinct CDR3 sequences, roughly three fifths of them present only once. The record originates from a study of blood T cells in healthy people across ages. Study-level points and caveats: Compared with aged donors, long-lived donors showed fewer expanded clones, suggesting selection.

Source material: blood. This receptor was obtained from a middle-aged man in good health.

The CDR3 DNA follows: TGTGCCACCAGTGACAACCCGACAGGGAGCCCGAATCAGCCCCAGCATTTT. Protein sequence: CATSDNPTGSPNQPQHF. The gene calls are TRBV24-1 and TRBJ1-5; 7 nucleotides agree with TRBD1. Losses at the gene ends were 4 bases for V and 4 bases for J; bases not matched to a gene: 12. Germline V gives CDR1 KGHDR, CDR2 SFDVKD. This CDR3 is built from 17 residues.